This TCR beta chain was recovered during a study of radiotherapy plus CTLA-4 blockade in lung cancer. The CDR3 is 11 amino acids. Germline CDR1 and CDR2: SGHTA and FQGTGA. V lost 6 bases and J lost 5, with 4 bases in between. Here immunoSEQ multiplex PCR was the method, and the copy in TCRdb shows in-frame clones only, minus some. The sample contains roughly 75,000 clones, more than 80% of which appear only once. The rearrangement joins TRBV7-3 to TRBJ2-2; D is uncertain. This specimen consisted of peripheral blood, obtained from a patient treated with radiotherapy plus ipilimumab. This sequence originates from a human donor with non-small cell lung cancer who had stable disease on radiotherapy plus ipilimumab. The CDR3 loop reads CASSSTGELFF. DNA for the CDR3: TGTGCCAGCAGTTCTACCGGGGAGCTGTTTTTT.